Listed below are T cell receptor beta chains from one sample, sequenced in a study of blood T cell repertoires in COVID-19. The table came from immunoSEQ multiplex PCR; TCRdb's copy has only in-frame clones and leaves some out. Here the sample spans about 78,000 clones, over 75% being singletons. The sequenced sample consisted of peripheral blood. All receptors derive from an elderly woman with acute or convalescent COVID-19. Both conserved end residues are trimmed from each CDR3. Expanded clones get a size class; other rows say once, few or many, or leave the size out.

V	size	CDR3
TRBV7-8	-	ASSLRQVPYGYT
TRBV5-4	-	ASNVLSSGGAGEQF
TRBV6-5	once	ASSWAQQGARYGYT
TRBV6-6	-	AGRGGESGNTIY
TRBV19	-	ASSQRQGSYEQY
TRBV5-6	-	ASSLFRGRGLYEQY
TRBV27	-	ASTDSSGYEQY
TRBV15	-	ATSPHGDGYT
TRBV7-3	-	ASRTGTGGSYT
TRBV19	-	ASSTQSSVLT
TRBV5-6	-	ASTPWGAGATEAF
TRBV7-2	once	ASSSVGGGELF
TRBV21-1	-	ASSKQTGTSGTNEQF
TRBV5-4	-	ASSHGQGNTGELF
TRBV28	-	ASSLSKGTLAKNIQY
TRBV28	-	ASSLGQGASTGELF
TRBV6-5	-	ASRGTESYEQY
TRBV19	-	ASSTDPSGGAYNEQF
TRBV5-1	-	ASSLQMAPPYNEQF
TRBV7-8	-	ASSKDREDYGYT
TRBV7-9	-	ASSLAGGDNEQF
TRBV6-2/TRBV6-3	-	ASSPLGLAGGQETQY
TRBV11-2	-	ASSLGTSGRTDTQY
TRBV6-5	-	ASSPNSGNTIY
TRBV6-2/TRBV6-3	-	ASSPTGRYTQY
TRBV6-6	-	ASSMIQGARNTEAF
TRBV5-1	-	ASSLEARGGEKLF
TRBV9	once	ASSSIGTSQETQY
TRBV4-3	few	ASSQDRVNEQF
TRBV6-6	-	ASSQDRVAYGYT
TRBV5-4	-	ASSLLLGTGGIGANVLT
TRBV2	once	ASGNRGMSTDTQY
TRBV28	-	ASSSPGQAHGYT
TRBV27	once	ASKQGRTGELF
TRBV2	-	ASSEVNRGTDTQY
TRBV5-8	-	ASSPTGERGYT
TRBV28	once	ASSSGGRSTEAF
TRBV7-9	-	ATRASGMGEQF
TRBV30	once	AWTAIQGVAGNTIY
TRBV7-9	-	ASSIRSGVRNSPLH